This TCR beta chain was sequenced in a study of blood T cell repertoires in COVID-19. Study summary: Some COVID-19 samples were acute and others convalescent; all came from the United States, Italy and Spain.

This clone came up many times. Produced via immunoSEQ multiplex PCR; TCRdb's table is partial and in-frame only. The sample yields hundreds of thousands of clones, roughly 88% seen once. The CDR3 loop spans 16 amino acids. Germline lookup yields CDR1 MNHEY and CDR2 SVGAGI. V was pared by 0 bases and J by 1 base, with 4 bases of the junction left unmatched. Sequencing input: peripheral blood. The sequence was obtained from a woman in her thirties with acute or convalescent COVID-19. The chain has TRBV6-5 and TRBJ1-2; the match to TRBD1 covers 8 bases. The CDR3 DNA sequence: TGTGCCAGCAGTTACTCTGGGACAGGACATAACTATGGCTACACCTTC. This sequence encodes CASSYSGTGHNYGYTF.